This T cell receptor (beta chain) came from a study of T cell responses to AZD1222 COVID-19 vaccine. Repertoires were generated with immunoSEQ multiplex PCR, while TCRdb's copy carries only in-frame clones and drops some. The sample has 150,000 or so clones; approximately 93% are singletons. Looked up from germline, CDR1 is MGHRA and CDR2 is YSYEKL. V gave up 1 base and J gave up 3 bases, with 9 bases separating them. This CDR3 has 14 residues. The material sequenced was peripheral blood, taken on day 0 of MenACWY control vaccination. The TCR sequence derives from an adult in good health. The chain recombines TRBV4-1 with TRBJ2-5; D is possibly TRBD2 (5 bases). The chain's CDR3 is CASSQVPGEETQYF. CDR3 in DNA: TGCGCCAGCAGCCAAGTCCCCGGGGAAGAGACCCAGTACTTC.